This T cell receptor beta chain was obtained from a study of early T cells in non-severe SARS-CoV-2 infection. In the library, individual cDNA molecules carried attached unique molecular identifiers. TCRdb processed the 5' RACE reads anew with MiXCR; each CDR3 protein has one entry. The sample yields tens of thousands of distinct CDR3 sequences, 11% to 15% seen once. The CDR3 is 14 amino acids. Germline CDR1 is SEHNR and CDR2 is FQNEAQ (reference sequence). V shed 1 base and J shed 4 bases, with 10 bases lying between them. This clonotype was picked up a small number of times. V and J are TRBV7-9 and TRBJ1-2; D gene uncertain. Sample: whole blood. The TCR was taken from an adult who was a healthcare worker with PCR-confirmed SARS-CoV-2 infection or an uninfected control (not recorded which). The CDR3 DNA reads TGTGCCAGCAGCTTAGATGGGGAGATCTATGGCTACACCTTC. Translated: CASSLDGEIYGYTF.